This TCR beta chain was recovered during a study of shared clonotypes between healthy human individuals. The CD4+ fraction was divided into a CD45RA+ naive subset and a CD45RA-negative memory subset. Study-wide results and limits: Larger estimated richness was generally recorded for naive subsets relative to memory subsets.

Of note for this clone: Its antigen is not known.

Assay used: immunoSEQ multiplex PCR; TCRdb lists only in-frame clones, some missing. The table has 2.3 million or so clones, approximately 93% seen once. The CDR3 is made up of 14 amino acids. V was pared by 6 bases and J by 0 bases, with 12 bases between. The V gene's germline CDR1 is MDHEN and CDR2 SYDVKM. The chain has TRBV28 and TRBJ2-7; D is unresolved. What was sequenced was naive CD4+ T cells from PBMCs. The subset: CD45RA+ positively selected. This receptor was identified in a man younger than 35 in good health. Some clones in this sample may be carry-over from other donors' samples. In nucleotides, the CDR3 is TGTGCCAGCAGCCCCTACGAAATCTCCTACGAGCAGTACTTC. Its protein is CASSPYEISYEQYF.